Listed here are 5 T cell receptor beta chains from one sample, sequenced in a study of blood T cells in healthy people across ages. A second about 6 to 12 cycle PCR used barcoded and J-beta primers. TCRdb re-called the 5' RACE reads through MiXCR, storing one row per CDR3 protein. The sample consists of about 720,000 distinct CDR3 sequences, 22% of them appearing once. Sequencing used blood. These receptors were obtained from a man aged 65 to 85 in good health.

This clonotype appeared a few times. The junction does not match germline at one end; this may be a read error. The J gene is TRBJ1-2, the V gene TRBV24-1; the D is unclear. Germline V lookup: CDR1 KGHDR, CDR2 SFDVKD. The CDR3 is 14 amino acids. This chain's CDR3 is CATNDPGRRFGYTF. The CDR3 bases are TGTGCCACCAATGATCCCGGGCGGCGATTTGGCTACACCTTC.

In this sample, this clonotype turned up a few times. The chain couples TRBV28 to TRBJ1-2; 8 bases are a match to TRBD1. The ends lost 8 bases at V and 3 bases at J; junction bases unmatched: 8. The V gene's germline CDR1 is MDHEN and CDR2 SYDVKM. This CDR3 is built from 14 residues. The CDR3 spells CASLWTGTDYGYTF. CDR3 nucleotides: TGTGCCAGCCTCTGGACAGGGACGGACTATGGCTACACCTTC.

The V call is TRBV7-2, the J call TRBJ2-1, with TRBD2 matching over 11 bases. CDR3 length: 19 amino acids. Germline values: CDR1 SGHTA, CDR2 FQGNSA. Unmatched junction bases numbered 14, after V lost 1 base and J lost 6 bases. CDR3 in DNA: TGTGCCAGCAGCTTAGTTATAGCGGGAGGGCTCAGCCGGGTCAATGAGCAGTTCTTC. This encodes CASSLVIAGGLSRVNEQFF. The variable domain in full, with the rest retrieved from reference TRBV7-2 and TRBJ2-1, is GAGVSQSPSNKVTEKGKDVELRCDPISGHTALYWYRQSLGQGLEFLIYFQGNSAPDKSGLPSDRFSAERTGGSVSTLTIQRTQQEDSAVYLCASSLVIAGGLSRVNEQFFGPGTRLTVL.

The rearrangement uses TRBV24-1 and TRBJ2-1; 11 positions agree with TRBD2. The CDR3 is 13 residues long. Per the germline V gene, CDR1 is KGHDR and CDR2 is SFDVKD. With V trimmed by 9 bases and J by 9 bases, 6 bases remained unmatched. The CDR3, as DNA: TGTGCCACCGGGACTAGCGGAGTTATTGAGCAGTTCTTC. It translates to CATGTSGVIEQFF.

This clonotype was seen only a few times. Its ends do not fully match the called genes, so a read error is possible. J is TRBJ2-4 and V is TRBV13; D is possibly TRBD2 (5 bases). This CDR3 is 12 amino acids long. Germline loops: CDR1 PRHDT, CDR2 FYEKMQ (reference sequence). CDR3 DNA: TGTGTCAGCAGCGGAGCCAAAAACATTCAGTACTTC. It specifies CVSSGAKNIQYF. Full variable domain (missing parts from reference TRBV13 and TRBJ2-4): AAGVIQSPRHLIKEKRETATLKCYPIPRHDTVYWYQQGPGQDPQFLISFYEKMQSDKGSIPDRFSAQQFSDYHSELNMSSLELGDSALYFCVSSGAKNIQYFGAGTRLSVL.